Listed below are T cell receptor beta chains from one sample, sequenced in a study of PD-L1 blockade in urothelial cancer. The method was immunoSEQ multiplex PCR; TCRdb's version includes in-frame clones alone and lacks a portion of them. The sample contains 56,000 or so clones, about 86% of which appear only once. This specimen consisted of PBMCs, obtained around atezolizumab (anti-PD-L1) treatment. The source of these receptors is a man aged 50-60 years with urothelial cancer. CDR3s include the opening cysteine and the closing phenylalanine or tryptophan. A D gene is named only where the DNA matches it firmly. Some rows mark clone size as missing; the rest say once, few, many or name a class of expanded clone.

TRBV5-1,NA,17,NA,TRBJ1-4,CASSPADYTLANEKLFF,TGCGCCAGCAGCCCTGCAGATTACACCCTGGCTAATGAAAAACTGTTTTTT
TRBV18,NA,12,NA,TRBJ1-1,CASSSWNTEAFF,TGTGCCAGCTCGTCGTGGAACACTGAAGCTTTCTTT
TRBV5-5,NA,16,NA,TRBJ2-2,CASSLGGTGYTGELFF,TGTGCCAGCAGCTTGGGCGGGACTGGTTACACCGGGGAGCTGTTTTTT
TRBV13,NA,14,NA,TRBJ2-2,CASSQDWGTGELFF,TGTGCCAGCAGCCAGGACTGGGGCACCGGGGAGCTGTTTTTT
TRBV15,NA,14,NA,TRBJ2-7,CATSRVTGVSEQYF,TGTGCCACCAGCAGAGTAACGGGAGTCTCCGAGCAGTACTTC
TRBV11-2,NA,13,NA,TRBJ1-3,CASSLGRGAPIYF,TGTGCCAGCAGCTTAGGACGGGGGGCCCCCATATATTTT
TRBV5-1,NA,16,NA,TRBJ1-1,CASSSSHRVLNTEAFF,TGCGCCAGCAGCTCGTCGCACAGGGTTTTGAACACTGAAGCTTTCTTT
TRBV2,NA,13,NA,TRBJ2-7,CASRARGSYEQYF,TGTGCCAGCAGAGCCAGGGGCTCCTACGAGCAGTACTTC
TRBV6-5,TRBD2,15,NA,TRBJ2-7,CASSQTPGLAREQYF,TGTGCCAGCAGCCAGACCCCTGGACTAGCGCGGGAGCAGTACTTC
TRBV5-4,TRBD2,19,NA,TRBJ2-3,CASRRATSGIPRITDTQYF,TGTGCCAGCAGGAGAGCGACTAGCGGTATACCGAGAATCACAGATACGCAGTATTTT
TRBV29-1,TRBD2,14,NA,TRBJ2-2,CSVGAGGETGELFF,TGCAGCGTTGGGGCGGGAGGGGAGACCGGGGAGCTGTTTTTT
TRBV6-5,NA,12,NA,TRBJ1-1,CASRGSGTEAFF,TGTGCCAGCAGAGGGAGTGGCACTGAAGCTTTCTTT
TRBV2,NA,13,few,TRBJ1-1,CASRSEGNTEAFF,TGTGCCAGCAGGTCGGAGGGGAACACTGAAGCTTTCTTT
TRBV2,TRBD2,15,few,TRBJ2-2,CASTATSAFTGELFF,TGTGCCAGCACTGCGACTAGCGCATTTACCGGGGAGCTGTTTTTT
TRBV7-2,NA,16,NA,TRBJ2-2,CASSLAPTGNTGELFF,TGTGCCAGCAGCTTAGCGCCGACTGGGAACACCGGGGAGCTGTTTTTT
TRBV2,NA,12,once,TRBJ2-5,CASSGRQETQYF,TGTGCCAGCAGTGGGAGACAAGAGACCCAGTACTTC
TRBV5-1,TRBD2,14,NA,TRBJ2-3,CASSAGGPTDTQYF,TGCGCCAGCAGTGCGGGAGGACCCACAGATACGCAGTATTTT
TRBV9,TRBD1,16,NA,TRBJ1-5,CASSQGEGYSNQPQHF,TGTGCCAGCTCCCAGGGGGAAGGATATAGCAATCAGCCCCAGCATTTT
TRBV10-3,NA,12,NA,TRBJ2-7,CAISESTGQQYF,TGTGCCATCAGTGAGTCGACAGGCCAGCAGTACTTC
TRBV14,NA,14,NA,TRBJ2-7,CASSQVGAYREQYF,TGTGCCAGCAGCCAAGTCGGAGCTTACCGCGAGCAGTACTTC
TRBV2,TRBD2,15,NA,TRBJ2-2,CASSDLAGHTGELFF,TGTGCCAGCAGTGACCTAGCGGGCCACACCGGGGAGCTGTTTTTT
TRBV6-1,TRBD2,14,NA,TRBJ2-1,CASNRLAGGGEQFF,TGTGCCAGCAACAGACTAGCGGGAGGAGGTGAGCAGTTCTTC
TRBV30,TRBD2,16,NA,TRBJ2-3,CAWSNSAGGVTDTQYF,TGTGCCTGGAGCAACTCAGCGGGAGGGGTCACAGATACGCAGTATTTT
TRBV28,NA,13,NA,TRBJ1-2,CASSAGSSKGYTF,TGTGCCAGCAGTGCAGGGTCTTCTAAGGGCTACACCTTC
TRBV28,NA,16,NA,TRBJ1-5,CASSGADRYSNQPQHF,TGTGCCAGCAGTGGGGCAGACAGATATAGCAATCAGCCCCAGCATTTT
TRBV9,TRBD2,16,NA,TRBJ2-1,CASSAASGVTYNEQFF,TGTGCCAGCAGCGCTGCTAGCGGGGTAACCTACAATGAGCAGTTCTTC
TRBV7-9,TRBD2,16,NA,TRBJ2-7,CASSSSGTSGLYEQYF,TGTGCCAGCAGCTCAAGTGGGACTAGCGGACTCTACGAGCAGTACTTC
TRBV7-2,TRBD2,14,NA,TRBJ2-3,CASSETSGPYTQYF,TGTGCCAGCAGCGAAACTAGCGGGCCCTATACGCAGTATTTT
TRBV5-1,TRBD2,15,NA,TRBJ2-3,CASSFASGRRDTQYF,TGCGCCAGCAGCTTTGCTAGCGGGAGGAGAGATACGCAGTATTTT
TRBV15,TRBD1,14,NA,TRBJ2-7,CATSRVGQAYEQYF,TGTGCCACCAGCAGAGTGGGACAGGCCTACGAGCAGTACTTC
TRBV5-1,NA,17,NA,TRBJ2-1,CASSLGLADSSYNEQFF,TGCGCCAGCAGCTTGGGGCTAGCGGACAGCTCCTACAATGAGCAGTTCTTC
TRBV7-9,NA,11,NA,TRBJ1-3,CASSSGDTIYF,TGTGCCAGCAGCTCCGGGGACACCATATATTTT
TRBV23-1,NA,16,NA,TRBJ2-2,CASSQGPLMRAGELFF,TGCGCCAGCAGTCAAGGTCCCTTAATGCGTGCCGGGGAGCTGTTTTTT
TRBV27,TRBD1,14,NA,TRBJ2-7,CASSFKTGEDEQYF,TGTGCCAGCAGTTTTAAGACAGGGGAGGATGAGCAGTACTTC
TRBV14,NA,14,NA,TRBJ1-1,CASSHPGMNTEAFF,TGTGCCAGCAGCCATCCCGGTATGAACACTGAAGCTTTCTTT